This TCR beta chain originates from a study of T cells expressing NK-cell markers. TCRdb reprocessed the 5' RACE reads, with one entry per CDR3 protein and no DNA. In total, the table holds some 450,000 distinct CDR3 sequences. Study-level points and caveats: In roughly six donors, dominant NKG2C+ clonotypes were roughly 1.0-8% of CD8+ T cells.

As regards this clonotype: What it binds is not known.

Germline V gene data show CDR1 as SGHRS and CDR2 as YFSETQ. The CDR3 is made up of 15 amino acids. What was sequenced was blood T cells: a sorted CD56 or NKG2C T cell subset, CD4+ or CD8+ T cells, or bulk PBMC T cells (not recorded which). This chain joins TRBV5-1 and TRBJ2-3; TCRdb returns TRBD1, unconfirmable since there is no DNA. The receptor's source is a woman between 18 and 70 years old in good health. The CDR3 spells CASTFDDREKDTQYF.